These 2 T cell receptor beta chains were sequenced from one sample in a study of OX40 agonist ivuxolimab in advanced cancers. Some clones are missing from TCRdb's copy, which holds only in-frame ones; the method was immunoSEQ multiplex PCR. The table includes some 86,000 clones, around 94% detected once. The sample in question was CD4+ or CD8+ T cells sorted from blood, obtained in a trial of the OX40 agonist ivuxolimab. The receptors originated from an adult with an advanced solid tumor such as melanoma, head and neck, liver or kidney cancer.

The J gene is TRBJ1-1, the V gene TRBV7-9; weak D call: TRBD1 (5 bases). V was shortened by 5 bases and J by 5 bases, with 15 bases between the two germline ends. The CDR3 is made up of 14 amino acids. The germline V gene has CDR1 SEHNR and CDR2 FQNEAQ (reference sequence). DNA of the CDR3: TGTGCCAGCAGCCCCCTTGACAGCGCAACTGAAGCTTTCTTT. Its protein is CASSPLDSATEAFF.

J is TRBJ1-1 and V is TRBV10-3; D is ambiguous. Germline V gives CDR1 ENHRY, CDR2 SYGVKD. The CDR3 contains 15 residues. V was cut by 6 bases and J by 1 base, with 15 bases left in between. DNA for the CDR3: TGTGCCATCAGGACTTCAGTTGAGGGGAACACTGAAGCTTTCTTT. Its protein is CAIRTSVEGNTEAFF.